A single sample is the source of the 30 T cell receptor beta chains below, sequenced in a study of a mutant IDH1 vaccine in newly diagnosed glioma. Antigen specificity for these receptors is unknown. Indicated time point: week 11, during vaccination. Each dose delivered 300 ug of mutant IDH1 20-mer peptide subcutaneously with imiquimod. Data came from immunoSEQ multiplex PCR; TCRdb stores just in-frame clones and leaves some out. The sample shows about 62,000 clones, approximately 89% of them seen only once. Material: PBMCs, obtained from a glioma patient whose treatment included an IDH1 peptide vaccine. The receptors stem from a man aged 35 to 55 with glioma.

The CDR3 reads CASSHGGTLDEKLFF. The CDR3 DNA reads TGTGCCAGCAGCCACGGGGGGACCTTGGATGAAAAACTGTTTTTT. This chain joins TRBV7-9 and TRBJ1-4; TRBD1 is a possible D gene (5 bases). The CDR3 has 15 residues. In germline, CDR1 is SEHNR, CDR2 FQNEAQ (reference sequence). V gave up 5 bases and J gave up 6 bases, with 16 bases separating them.

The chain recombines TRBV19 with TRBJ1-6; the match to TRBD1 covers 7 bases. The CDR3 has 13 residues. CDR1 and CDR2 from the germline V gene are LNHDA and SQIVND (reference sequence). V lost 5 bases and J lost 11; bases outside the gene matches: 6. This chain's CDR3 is CASSSRTGTPLHF. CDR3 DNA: TGTGCCAGTAGTTCCCGGACAGGCACACCCCTCCACTTT.

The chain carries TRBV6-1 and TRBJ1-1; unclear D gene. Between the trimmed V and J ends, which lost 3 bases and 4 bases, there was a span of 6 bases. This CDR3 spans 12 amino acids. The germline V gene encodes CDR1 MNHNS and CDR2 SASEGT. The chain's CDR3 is CASSDYATEAFF. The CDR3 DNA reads TGTGCCAGCAGTGATTATGCCACTGAAGCTTTCTTT.

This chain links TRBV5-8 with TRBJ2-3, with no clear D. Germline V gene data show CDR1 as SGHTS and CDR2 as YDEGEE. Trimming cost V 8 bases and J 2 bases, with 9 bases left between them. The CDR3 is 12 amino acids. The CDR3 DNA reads TGTGCCAGACAGATTAACACAGATACGCAGTATTTT. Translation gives CARQINTDTQYF.

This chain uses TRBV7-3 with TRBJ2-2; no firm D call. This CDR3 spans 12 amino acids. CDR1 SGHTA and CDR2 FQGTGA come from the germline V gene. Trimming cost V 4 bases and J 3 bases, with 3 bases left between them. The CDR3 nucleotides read TGTGCCAGCAGCTCCTACACCGGGGAGCTGTTTTTT. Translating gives CASSSYTGELFF.

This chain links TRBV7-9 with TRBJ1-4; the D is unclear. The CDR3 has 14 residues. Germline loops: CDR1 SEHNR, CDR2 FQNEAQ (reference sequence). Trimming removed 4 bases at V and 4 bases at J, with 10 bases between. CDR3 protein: CASSSAMGNEKLFF. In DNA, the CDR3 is TGTGCCAGCAGCTCCGCCATGGGTAATGAAAAACTGTTTTTT.

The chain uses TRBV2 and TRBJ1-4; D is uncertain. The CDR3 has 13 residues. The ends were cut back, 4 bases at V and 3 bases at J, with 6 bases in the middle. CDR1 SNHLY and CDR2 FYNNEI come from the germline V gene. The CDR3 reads CASSAPANEKLFF. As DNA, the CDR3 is TGTGCCAGCAGTGCTCCAGCTAATGAAAAACTGTTTTTT.

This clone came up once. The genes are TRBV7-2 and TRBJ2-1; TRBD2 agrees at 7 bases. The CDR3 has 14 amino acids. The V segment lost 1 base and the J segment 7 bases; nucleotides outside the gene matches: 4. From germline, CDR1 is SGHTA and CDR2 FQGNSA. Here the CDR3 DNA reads TGTGCCAGCAGCTTAGGTCTCGGGAGGAATGAGCAGTTCTTC. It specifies CASSLGLGRNEQFF.

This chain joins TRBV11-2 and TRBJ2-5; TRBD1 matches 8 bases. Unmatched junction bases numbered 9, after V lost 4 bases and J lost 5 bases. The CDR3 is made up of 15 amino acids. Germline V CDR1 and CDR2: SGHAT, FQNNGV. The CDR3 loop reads CASSSRDRQRETQYF. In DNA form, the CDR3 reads TGTGCCAGCAGCTCAAGGGACAGGCAAAGGGAGACCCAGTACTTC.

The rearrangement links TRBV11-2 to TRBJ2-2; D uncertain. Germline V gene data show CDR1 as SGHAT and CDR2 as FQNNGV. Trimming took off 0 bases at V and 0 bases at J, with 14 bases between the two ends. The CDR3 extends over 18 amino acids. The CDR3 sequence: CASSLDLSGFANTGELFF. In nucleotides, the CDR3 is TGTGCCAGCAGCTTAGATCTGAGTGGTTTCGCGAACACCGGGGAGCTGTTTTTT.

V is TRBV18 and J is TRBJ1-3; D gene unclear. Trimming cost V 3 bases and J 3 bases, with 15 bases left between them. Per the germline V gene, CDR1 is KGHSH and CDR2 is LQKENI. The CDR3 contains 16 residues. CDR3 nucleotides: TGTGCCAGCTCACCCGGACTGAGAACGAGTGGAAACACCATATATTTT. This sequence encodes CASSPGLRTSGNTIYF. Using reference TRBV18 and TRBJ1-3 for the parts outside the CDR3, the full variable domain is NAGVMQNPRHLVRRRGQEARLRCSPMKGHSHVYWYRQLPEEGLKFMVYLQKENIIDESGMPKERFSAEFPKEGPSILRIQQVVRGDSAAYFCASSPGLRTSGNTIYFGEGSWLTVV.

For the CDR3, the DNA is TGTGCCAGCAGCTACAGGGGAGAGGGCAATCAGCCCCAGCATTTT. Translating it yields CASSYRGEGNQPQHF. The V call is TRBV28, the J call TRBJ1-5; 7 positions match TRBD1. V lost 6 bases and J lost 2; bases outside the gene matches: 7. Germline CDR1 reads MDHEN; CDR2 reads SYDVKM. The CDR3 runs to 15 residues.

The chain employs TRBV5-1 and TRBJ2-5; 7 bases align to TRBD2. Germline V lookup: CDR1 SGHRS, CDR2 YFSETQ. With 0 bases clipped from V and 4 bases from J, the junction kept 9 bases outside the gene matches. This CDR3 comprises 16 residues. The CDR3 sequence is CASSLAGGGPGETQYF. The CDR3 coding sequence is TGCGCCAGCAGCTTGGCCGGGGGAGGGCCAGGAGAGACCCAGTACTTC.

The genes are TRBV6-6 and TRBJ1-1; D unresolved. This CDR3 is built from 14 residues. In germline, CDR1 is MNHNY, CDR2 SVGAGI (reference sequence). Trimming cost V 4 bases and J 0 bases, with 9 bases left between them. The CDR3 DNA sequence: TGTGCCAGCAGTTTTCCGGGGATGAACACTGAAGCTTTCTTT. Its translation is CASSFPGMNTEAFF.

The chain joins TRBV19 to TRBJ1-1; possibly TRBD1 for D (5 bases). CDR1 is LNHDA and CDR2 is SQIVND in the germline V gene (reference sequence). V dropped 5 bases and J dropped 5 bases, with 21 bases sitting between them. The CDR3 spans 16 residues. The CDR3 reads CASSLTSPGSWTEAFF. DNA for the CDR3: TGTGCCAGTAGTCTAACAAGTCCAGGGTCGTGGACTGAAGCTTTCTTT.

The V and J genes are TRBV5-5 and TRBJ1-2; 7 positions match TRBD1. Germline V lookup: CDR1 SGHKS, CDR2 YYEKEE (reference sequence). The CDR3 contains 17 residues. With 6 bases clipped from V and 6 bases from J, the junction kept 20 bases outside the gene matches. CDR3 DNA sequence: TGTGCCAGCACCCGAGAAGCGGACAGGATGGGGCGTAATGGCTACACCTTC. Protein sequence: CASTREADRMGRNGYTF.

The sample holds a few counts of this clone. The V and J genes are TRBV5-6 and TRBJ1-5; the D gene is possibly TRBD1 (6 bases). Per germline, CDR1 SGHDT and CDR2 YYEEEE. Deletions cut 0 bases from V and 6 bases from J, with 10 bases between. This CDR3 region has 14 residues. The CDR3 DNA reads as TGTGCCAGCAGCTTGGGGGGGCGCGGTCAGCCCCAGCATTTT. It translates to CASSLGGRGQPQHF.

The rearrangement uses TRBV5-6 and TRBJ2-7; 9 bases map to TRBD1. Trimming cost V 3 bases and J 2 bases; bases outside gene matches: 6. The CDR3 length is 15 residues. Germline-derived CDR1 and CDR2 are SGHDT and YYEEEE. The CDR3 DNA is TGTGCCAGCAGCTCGATGGGACAGGGTCCCTACGAGCAGTACTTC. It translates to CASSSMGQGPYEQYF.

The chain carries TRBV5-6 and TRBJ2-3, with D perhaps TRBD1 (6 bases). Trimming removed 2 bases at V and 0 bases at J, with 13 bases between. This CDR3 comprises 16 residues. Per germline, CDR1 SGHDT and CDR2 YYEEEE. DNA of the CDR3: TGTGCCAGCAGCTTAGGCGCAGGGGCCAGCACAGATACGCAGTATTTT. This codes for CASSLGAGASTDTQYF. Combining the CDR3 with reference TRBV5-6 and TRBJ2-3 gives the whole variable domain DAGVTQSPTHLIKTRGQQVTLRCSPKSGHDTVSWYQQALGQGPQFIFQYYEEEERQRGNFPDRFSGHQFPNYSSELNVNALLLGDSALYLCASSLGAGASTDTQYFGPGTRLTVL.

As DNA, the CDR3 is TGCGCCAGCAGCCAAGATGGGCAGGGGTGGACTGAAGCTTTCTTT. Translated: CASSQDGQGWTEAFF. The J gene is TRBJ1-1, the V gene TRBV4-1; D perhaps matches TRBD1 (6 bases). V dropped 0 bases and J dropped 5 bases, with 13 bases sitting between them. The germline gives CDR1 MGHRA, CDR2 YSYEKL. The CDR3 runs 15 residues.

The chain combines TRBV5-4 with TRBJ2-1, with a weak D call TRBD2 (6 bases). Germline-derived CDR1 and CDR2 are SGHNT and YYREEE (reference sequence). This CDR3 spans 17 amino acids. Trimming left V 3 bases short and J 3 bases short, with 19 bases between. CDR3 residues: CASSSATRGDHYNEQFF. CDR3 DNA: TGTGCCAGCAGCTCCGCGACTCGCGGGGACCACTACAATGAGCAGTTCTTC. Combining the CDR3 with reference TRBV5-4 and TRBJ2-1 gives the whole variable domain ETGVTQSPTHLIKTRGQQVTLRCSSQSGHNTVSWYQQALGQGPQFIFQYYREEENGRGNFPPRFSGLQFPNYSSELNVNALELDDSALYLCASSSATRGDHYNEQFFGPGTRLTVL.

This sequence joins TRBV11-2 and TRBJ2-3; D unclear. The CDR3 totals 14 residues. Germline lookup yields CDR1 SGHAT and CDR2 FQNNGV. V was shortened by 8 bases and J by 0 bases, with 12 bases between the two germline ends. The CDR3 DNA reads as TGTGCCAGCCTTCTGGTAGCCAGCACAGATACGCAGTATTTT. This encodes CASLLVASTDTQYF.

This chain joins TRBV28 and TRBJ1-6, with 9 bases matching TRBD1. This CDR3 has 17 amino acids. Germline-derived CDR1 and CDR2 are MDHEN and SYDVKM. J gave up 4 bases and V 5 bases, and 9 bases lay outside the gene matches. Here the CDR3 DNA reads TGTGCCAGCAGTCCCGGGACAGGGCGCCCGTATAATTCACCCCTCCACTTT. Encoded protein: CASSPGTGRPYNSPLHF.

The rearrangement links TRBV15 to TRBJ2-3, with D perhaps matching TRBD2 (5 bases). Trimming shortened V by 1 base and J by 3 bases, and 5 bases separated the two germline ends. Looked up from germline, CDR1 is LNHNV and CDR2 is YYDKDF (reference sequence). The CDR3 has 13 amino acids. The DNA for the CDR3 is TGTGCCACCAGCAGAGGAGGGACAGATACGCAGTATTTT. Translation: CATSRGGTDTQYF.

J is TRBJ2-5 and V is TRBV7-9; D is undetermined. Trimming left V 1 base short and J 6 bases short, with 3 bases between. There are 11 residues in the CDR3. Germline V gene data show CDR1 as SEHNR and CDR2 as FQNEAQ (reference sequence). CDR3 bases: TGTGCCAGCAGCTTAGGGAAGACCCAGTACTTC. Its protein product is CASSLGKTQYF.

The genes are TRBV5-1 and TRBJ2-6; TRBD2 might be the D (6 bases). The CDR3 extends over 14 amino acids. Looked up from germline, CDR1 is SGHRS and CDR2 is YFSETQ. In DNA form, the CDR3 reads TGCGGCTCGGCAGGGAGGACTGGGGCCAACGTCCTGACTTTC. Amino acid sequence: CGSAGRTGANVLTF.

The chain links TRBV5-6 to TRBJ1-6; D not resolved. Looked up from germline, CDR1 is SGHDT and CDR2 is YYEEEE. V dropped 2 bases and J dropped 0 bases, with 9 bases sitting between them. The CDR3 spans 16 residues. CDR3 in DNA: TGTGCCAGCAGCTTTTCAGCGAACTCCTATAATTCACCCCTCCACTTT. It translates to CASSFSANSYNSPLHF.

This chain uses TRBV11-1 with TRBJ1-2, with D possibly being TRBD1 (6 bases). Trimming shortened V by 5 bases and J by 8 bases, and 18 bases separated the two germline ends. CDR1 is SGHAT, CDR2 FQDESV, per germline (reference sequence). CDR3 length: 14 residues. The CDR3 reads CASSLGQRSPGYTF. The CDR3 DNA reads TGTGCCAGCAGCCTCGGACAGAGGAGTCCCGGCTACACCTTC.

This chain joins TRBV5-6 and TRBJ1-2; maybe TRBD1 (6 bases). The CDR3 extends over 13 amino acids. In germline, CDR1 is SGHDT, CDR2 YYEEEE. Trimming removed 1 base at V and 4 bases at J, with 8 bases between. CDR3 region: CASSLRGAYGYTF. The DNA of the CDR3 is TGTGCCAGCAGCTTGCGGGGGGCCTATGGCTACACCTTC.

CDR3 in DNA: TGTGCCAGCAGCCCCCGGGACAGGGCCTCTGGCTACACCTTC. This sequence encodes CASSPRDRASGYTF. The J gene is TRBJ1-2, the V gene TRBV7-6, with 9 bases aligning to TRBD1. The germline V gene has CDR1 SGHVS and CDR2 FNYEAQ. Trimming removed 5 bases from V and 7 bases from J; junction bases left unmatched: 8. The CDR3 is 14 residues long.